Presented here are 8 T cell receptor beta chains from one specimen sequenced in a study of CD8 T cells in ankylosing spondylitis. Each CDR3 protein is one row after TCRdb ran MiXCR on the 5' RACE reads. The sample has about 240,000 distinct CDR3 sequences; around 9.2% are singletons. The specimen sequenced was blood, either unsorted or a sorted T cell fraction (not recorded which). The receptors shown here come from a male donor with ankylosing spondylitis or in good health (not recorded which).

At least ten counts were recorded for this clonotype. The CDR3 region is CSAREFSRNEQFF. The CDR3 DNA follows: TGCAGTGCTAGAGAGTTTAGTAGGAATGAGCAGTTCTTC. The chain recombines TRBV20-1 with TRBJ2-1; the D is unclear. CDR3 size: 13 residues. V gave up 0 bases and J gave up 7 bases, with 10 bases separating them. Germline assignment: CDR1 DFQATT and CDR2 SNEGSKA (reference sequence).

The rearrangement joins TRBV7-2 to TRBJ2-3; weak D call: TRBD2 (5 bases). The CDR3 contains 15 residues. Germline assignment: CDR1 SGHTA and CDR2 FQGNSA. The V and J ends lost 1 base and 4 bases respectively, with 12 bases between them. CDR3 nucleotides: TGTGCCAGCAGCTTAGTTGGTGATAGCGCAGATACGCAGTATTTT. Its protein is CASSLVGDSADTQYF.

This clonotype was observed many times. The chain combines TRBV20-1 with TRBJ1-1; the D gene is possibly TRBD1 (6 bases). Germline CDR1 and CDR2: DFQATT and SNEGSKA (reference sequence). This CDR3 spans 14 amino acids. V dropped 4 bases and J dropped 2 bases, with 14 bases sitting between them. The CDR3 DNA is TGCAGTGCTACCCCCAGGACAGCTAACACTGAAGCTTTCTTT. Amino acids: CSATPRTANTEAFF.

At least ten counts were recorded for this clonotype. V gene TRBV14 combines with J gene TRBJ1-2; 8 bases map to TRBD1. This CDR3 has 15 amino acids. Germline trimming cut 0 bases from V and 8 bases from J; bases unmatched to any gene: 8. In germline, CDR1 is SGHDN, CDR2 FVKESK. CDR3 in DNA: TGTGCCAGCAGCCAAGAAGCCAGGGGGCTCAAAGGCTACACCTTC. It encodes CASSQEARGLKGYTF.

V usage is TRBV5-1 and J usage is TRBJ2-1, with 8 bases matching TRBD1. CDR1 is SGHRS and CDR2 is YFSETQ in the germline V gene. With V trimmed by 0 bases and J by 7 bases, 18 bases remained unmatched. The CDR3 sequence is 19 residues long. In DNA form, the CDR3 reads TGCGCCAGCAGCTTGGGGGGCCAGGGGGCCCTCAATGTCCTAAATGAGCAGTTCTTC. Translating it yields CASSLGGQGALNVLNEQFF.

This clonotype has ten or more counts. The V gene is TRBV20-1, the J gene TRBJ2-2; tentatively, D is TRBD1 (5 bases). Trimming shortened V by 6 bases and J by 5 bases, and 16 bases separated the two germline ends. From germline, CDR1 is DFQATT and CDR2 SNEGSKA (reference sequence). This CDR3 spans 14 amino acids. The CDR3 reads CSARQMGQTGELFF. The CDR3 DNA follows: TGCAGTGCCCGACAGATGGGGCAAACCGGGGAGCTGTTTTTT.

This clonotype has at least ten counts. This chain uses TRBV7-9 with TRBJ2-3; 7 nucleotides agree with TRBD2. Per germline, CDR1 SEHNR and CDR2 FQNEAQ (reference sequence). CDR3 length: 14 amino acids. V shed 4 bases, J shed 4 bases, and the junction held 5 bases outside the gene matches. The CDR3 sequence is CASSSTSTPDTQYF. The CDR3 bases are TGTGCCAGCAGCTCGACTAGCACCCCAGATACGCAGTATTTT.

At least ten counts were recorded for this clonotype. The rearrangement joins TRBV20-1 to TRBJ1-1; a weak D match, TRBD1 (5 bases). The CDR3 has 14 residues. Deletions cut 3 bases from V and 5 bases from J, with 16 bases between. Germline CDR1 is DFQATT and CDR2 is SNEGSKA (reference sequence). This chain's CDR3 is CSASGTLQGTEAFF. Here the CDR3 DNA reads TGCAGTGCTAGTGGGACCCTTCAGGGTACTGAAGCTTTCTTT.